Listed below are T cell receptor beta chains from one sample, sequenced in a study of radiation and T cells in renal cell carcinoma. Repertoires were generated with immunoSEQ multiplex PCR, while TCRdb's copy carries only in-frame clones and drops some. The sample carries around 130,000 clones, about 81% recorded once. Specimen: blood, collected from a patient whose treatment included radiotherapy and nephrectomy. The receptors were gathered from a woman aged 55-70 years with renal cell carcinoma. Both conserved end residues are part of each CDR3. Fields, in order: V gene, clone size, J gene, D gene, CDR3 protein, CDR3 DNA. D genes are given only for firm matches. The size entry is marked missing in some rows and otherwise reads once, few, many or a size class.

V: TRBV10-3
size: -
J: TRBJ2-7
D: TRBD1
CDR3: CAISQRTGSGEQYF
DNA: TGTGCCATCAGTCAGAGGACAGGGTCGGGCGAGCAGTACTTC

V: TRBV9
size: -
J: TRBJ2-7
D: -
CDR3: CASSAGYSRGEQYF
DNA: TGTGCCAGCAGCGCAGGGTATTCTAGGGGCGAGCAGTACTTC

V: TRBV29-1
size: -
J: TRBJ1-1
D: TRBD1
CDR3: CSVVGTGENTEAFF
DNA: TGCAGCGTGGTGGGGACAGGGGAGAACACTGAAGCTTTCTTT

V: TRBV7-2
size: -
J: TRBJ2-7
D: -
CDR3: CASSLWDEQYF
DNA: TGTGCCAGCAGCTTATGGGACGAGCAGTACTTC

V: TRBV10-3
size: -
J: TRBJ2-7
D: -
CDR3: CAIRDQGYEQYF
DNA: TGTGCCATCAGGGACCAGGGCTACGAGCAGTACTTC

V: TRBV7-8
size: -
J: TRBJ2-7
D: -
CDR3: CASSPIGSSYEQYF
DNA: TGTGCCAGCAGTCCCATCGGCAGCTCCTACGAGCAGTACTTC

V: TRBV28
size: -
J: TRBJ2-5
D: -
CDR3: CASSPSWGRKTQYF
DNA: TGTGCCAGCAGTCCCAGTTGGGGGAGAAAGACCCAGTACTTC

V: TRBV5-1
size: -
J: TRBJ1-4
D: -
CDR3: CASSLEGRTKEKLFF
DNA: TGCGCCAGCAGCTTGGAGGGGCGGACAAAGGAAAAACTGTTTTTT

V: TRBV7-9
size: -
J: TRBJ2-4
D: TRBD1
CDR3: CASSLAAGTGADIQYF
DNA: TGTGCCAGCAGCTTAGCAGCCGGGACAGGGGCTGACATTCAGTACTTC

V: TRBV10-2
size: -
J: TRBJ1-3
D: -
CDR3: CASSESGGGAGNTIYF
DNA: TGCGCCAGCAGTGAGTCCGGGGGGGGAGCCGGAAACACCATATATTTT

V: TRBV6-1
size: -
J: TRBJ2-3
D: -
CDR3: CASSDVRGPTDTQYF
DNA: TGTGCCAGCAGTGACGTTCGGGGCCCCACAGATACGCAGTATTTT

V: TRBV28
size: few
J: TRBJ2-7
D: -
CDR3: CASSLDIQQYF
DNA: TGTGCCAGCTCCCTCGACATCCAGCAGTACTTC

V: TRBV27
size: -
J: TRBJ2-5
D: TRBD1
CDR3: CASSLLGGGETQYF
DNA: TGTGCCAGCAGTTTATTAGGGGGCGGGGAGACCCAGTACTTC

V: TRBV28
size: -
J: TRBJ1-5
D: -
CDR3: CASSLGQGSNQPQHF
DNA: TGTGCCAGCAGTTTGGGGCAGGGGAGTAATCAGCCCCAGCATTTT

V: TRBV6-1
size: -
J: TRBJ2-7
D: TRBD1
CDR3: CASSEEDRVNYEQYF
DNA: TGTGCCAGCAGTGAAGAGGACAGGGTCAACTACGAGCAGTACTTC

V: TRBV5-6
size: once
J: TRBJ1-1
D: TRBD1
CDR3: CASSLPSGTGYTEAFF
DNA: TGTGCCAGCAGCTTGCCGAGCGGGACAGGGTACACTGAAGCTTTCTTT

V: TRBV5-5
size: -
J: TRBJ1-4
D: TRBD1
CDR3: CASSLVLGTGDEKLFF
DNA: TGTGCCAGCAGCTTGGTTCTCGGGACAGGGGATGAAAAACTGTTTTTT

V: TRBV6-1
size: -
J: TRBJ1-6
D: -
CDR3: CASMGSQALGSPLHF
DNA: TGTGCCAGCATGGGCTCCCAGGCCCTAGGTTCACCCCTCCACTTT

V: TRBV10-3
size: -
J: TRBJ2-5
D: -
CDR3: CAISESAGEGQETQYF
DNA: TGTGCCATCAGTGAGTCGGCAGGGGAGGGTCAAGAGACCCAGTACTTC

V: TRBV27
size: -
J: TRBJ1-2
D: -
CDR3: CASSYRMDSRSGVNYGYTF
DNA: TGTGCCAGCAGTTACCGGATGGACAGCCGATCGGGTGTAAACTATGGCTACACCTTC

V: TRBV6-6
size: once
J: TRBJ2-5
D: -
CDR3: CASRGFQETQYF
DNA: TGTGCCAGCAGGGGGTTCCAAGAGACCCAGTACTTC

V: TRBV19
size: -
J: TRBJ1-4
D: -
CDR3: CASSTTGTHEKLFF
DNA: TGTGCCAGTAGTACTACCGGGACGCATGAAAAACTGTTTTTT